This is a list of T cell receptor beta chains from one sample in a study of Ad26.COV2.S vaccination and SARS-CoV-2 variants. The protocol was immunoSEQ multiplex PCR, while the TCRdb copy is restricted to in-frame clones and leaves out a portion. Found here are roughly 400,000 clones, 90% of them singletons; the top ten hold roughly 4%. The sample consisted of peripheral blood, taken in a trial of Ad26.COV2.S vaccine versus placebo. The receptors stem from a person between 18 and 65 years old who received the Ad26.COV2.S COVID-19 vaccine or a placebo. The CDR3 runs from the conserved cysteine through the conserved F or W. Fields, in order: CDR3 DNA, CDR3 protein, clone size, V gene, D gene, J gene, CDR3 length. A D gene is named only where the DNA matches it firmly. The size of a clone is reported for some rows only, either as once, few or many, or as a class for expanded clones.

CDR3 DNA: TGTGCCACCAGGGGACTAGCGGGACTGGAAATGACAGATACGCAGTATTTT
CDR3 protein: CATRGLAGLEMTDTQYF
clone size: -
V gene: TRBV15
D gene: TRBD2
J gene: TRBJ2-3
CDR3 length: 17

CDR3 DNA: TGTGCCACCAGCATAGACAGGGGCAGGCATCAGCCCCAGCATTTT
CDR3 protein: CATSIDRGRHQPQHF
clone size: once
V gene: TRBV15
D gene: TRBD1
J gene: TRBJ1-5
CDR3 length: 15

CDR3 DNA: TGTGCCAGCAGTACCGACTGGGGGGCTGGGGCCAACGTCCTGACTTTC
CDR3 protein: CASSTDWGAGANVLTF
clone size: once
V gene: TRBV6-2/TRBV6-3
D gene: -
J gene: TRBJ2-6
CDR3 length: 16

CDR3 DNA: TGCAGTGCTAGTTTGGGAAATAGCAATCAGCCCCAGCATTTT
CDR3 protein: CSASLGNSNQPQHF
clone size: -
V gene: TRBV20-1
D gene: -
J gene: TRBJ1-5
CDR3 length: 14

CDR3 DNA: TGTGCCAGCAGTTTATCCATGGGACAGGGGAACACTGAAGCTTTCTTT
CDR3 protein: CASSLSMGQGNTEAFF
clone size: -
V gene: TRBV28
D gene: TRBD1
J gene: TRBJ1-1
CDR3 length: 16

CDR3 DNA: TGCAGTGCTAGTGGGGGCCGGGCTGAAGCTTTCTTT
CDR3 protein: CSASGGRAEAFF
clone size: -
V gene: TRBV20-1
D gene: -
J gene: TRBJ1-1
CDR3 length: 12

CDR3 DNA: TGTGCCATCAGTGGCGAACTAGCGCATGAGCAGTTCTTC
CDR3 protein: CAISGELAHEQFF
clone size: -
V gene: TRBV10-3
D gene: TRBD2
J gene: TRBJ2-1
CDR3 length: 13

CDR3 DNA: TGTGCCTGGAGTGGTTGGCGGGAGAATGAGCAGTTCTTC
CDR3 protein: CAWSGWRENEQFF
clone size: -
V gene: TRBV30
D gene: TRBD2
J gene: TRBJ2-1
CDR3 length: 13

CDR3 DNA: TGTGCCAGCAGTTTTCCGACGGTGGACAGGGCCTATAATTCACCCCTCCACTTT
CDR3 protein: CASSFPTVDRAYNSPLHF
clone size: -
V gene: TRBV28
D gene: TRBD1
J gene: TRBJ1-6
CDR3 length: 18

CDR3 DNA: TGTGCCAGCAGCGCAGAGGGCGCTTCGAGCTACAATGAGCAGTTCTTC
CDR3 protein: CASSAEGASSYNEQFF
clone size: -
V gene: TRBV7-3
D gene: -
J gene: TRBJ2-1
CDR3 length: 16

CDR3 DNA: TGTGCCAGCAGCCCGAGGGTGGTCAGGGTTGGTTCGAAGGAGACCCAGTACTTC
CDR3 protein: CASSPRVVRVGSKETQYF
clone size: -
V gene: TRBV5-6
D gene: -
J gene: TRBJ2-5
CDR3 length: 18

CDR3 DNA: TGTGCCAGCAGTTCCCCGGGACTAGCGGGTCGTGAGCAGTTCTTC
CDR3 protein: CASSSPGLAGREQFF
clone size: -
V gene: TRBV27
D gene: TRBD2
J gene: TRBJ2-1
CDR3 length: 15

CDR3 DNA: TGTGCCAGCAGCTTGGGACACTCTGGAAACACCATATATTTT
CDR3 protein: CASSLGHSGNTIYF
clone size: few
V gene: TRBV5-4
D gene: -
J gene: TRBJ1-3
CDR3 length: 14

CDR3 DNA: TGTGCCAGCAGCCTAGGACAGGGGGCAGATACGCAGTATTTT
CDR3 protein: CASSLGQGADTQYF
clone size: -
V gene: TRBV7-3
D gene: TRBD1
J gene: TRBJ2-3
CDR3 length: 14

CDR3 DNA: TGTGCCAGCAGCCCCTTAGCGCCTACGCAGTATTTT
CDR3 protein: CASSPLAPTQYF
clone size: -
V gene: TRBV5-8
D gene: -
J gene: TRBJ2-3
CDR3 length: 12

CDR3 DNA: TGTGCCAGCAGCTCCAGGGGAAGTGTCCAAGAGACCCAGTACTTC
CDR3 protein: CASSSRGSVQETQYF
clone size: -
V gene: TRBV6-5
D gene: -
J gene: TRBJ2-5
CDR3 length: 15

CDR3 DNA: TGTGCCAGTAGTAGAGACAGGGGGCGGACTGAAGCTTTCTTT
CDR3 protein: CASSRDRGRTEAFF
clone size: -
V gene: TRBV19
D gene: TRBD1
J gene: TRBJ1-1
CDR3 length: 14

CDR3 DNA: TGTGCCAGCAGCGAGGGGGTTACTAATGAAAAACTGTTTTTT
CDR3 protein: CASSEGVTNEKLFF
clone size: -
V gene: TRBV5-4
D gene: -
J gene: TRBJ1-4
CDR3 length: 14

CDR3 DNA: TGTGCCAGCAGGTCCCTACCCTACTACGAGCAGTACTTC
CDR3 protein: CASRSLPYYEQYF
clone size: -
V gene: TRBV28
D gene: -
J gene: TRBJ2-7
CDR3 length: 13

CDR3 DNA: TGTGCCAGCAGCAAAGACGAGGGGAGGGGTCCTAACTATGGCTACACCTTC
CDR3 protein: CASSKDEGRGPNYGYTF
clone size: -
V gene: TRBV21-1
D gene: -
J gene: TRBJ1-2
CDR3 length: 17

CDR3 DNA: TGTGCCAGCAGCCAACTACCCCAGGGAGGGGAGGGGGGCTACACCTTC
CDR3 protein: CASSQLPQGGEGGYTF
clone size: -
V gene: TRBV4-2
D gene: -
J gene: TRBJ1-2
CDR3 length: 16

CDR3 DNA: TGTGCCAGCAGCAAGAACACAGATACGCAGTATTTT
CDR3 protein: CASSKNTDTQYF
clone size: -
V gene: TRBV11-3
D gene: -
J gene: TRBJ2-3
CDR3 length: 12

CDR3 DNA: TGTGCCAGCACCCCTTTGGGACAGCTAGTTTACGAGCAGTACTTC
CDR3 protein: CASTPLGQLVYEQYF
clone size: -
V gene: TRBV2
D gene: TRBD1
J gene: TRBJ2-7
CDR3 length: 15

CDR3 DNA: TGTGCCAGTAGTATGGGACTATCCTACAATGAGCAGTTCTTC
CDR3 protein: CASSMGLSYNEQFF
clone size: once
V gene: TRBV19
D gene: TRBD2
J gene: TRBJ2-1
CDR3 length: 14

CDR3 DNA: TGTGCCAGTAGTATCGGGGCGGGGGACTATCCCCTCGAGCAGTACTTC
CDR3 protein: CASSIGAGDYPLEQYF
clone size: -
V gene: TRBV19
D gene: TRBD2
J gene: TRBJ2-7
CDR3 length: 16

CDR3 DNA: TGTGCCAGCAGCTTGGGCAGCTCTGGGGCCAACGTCCTGACTTTC
CDR3 protein: CASSLGSSGANVLTF
clone size: -
V gene: TRBV5-4
D gene: -
J gene: TRBJ2-6
CDR3 length: 15